Listed here are 31 T cell receptor beta chains from one sample, sequenced in a study of spatial heterogeneity in lung cancer. The time point denotes: sample taken at primary tumor resection. Unsorted tumor, nontumor lung tissue or cryopreserved PBMC supplied the whole RNA. MiXCR, run by TCRdb on the 5' RACE reads, gives a single entry per CDR3 protein. The sample shows 9,500 to 15,000 distinct CDR3 sequences, approximately 6.2% of them seen only once. Here the sequenced sample was normal lung tissue next to the tumor, taken at surgery. The source is a male donor with early-stage non-small cell lung cancer.

Concerning this clonotype itself: This beta chain represents an off-target read in a library built for alpha chains; its size is of limited meaning. The V gene is TRBV19, the J gene TRBJ2-7; perhaps TRBD1 as D (5 bases). Trimming took 6 bases from V and 1 from J, leaving 10 bases between them. Germline V lookup: CDR1 LNHDA, CDR2 SQIVND (reference sequence). This CDR3 is 13 amino acids long. The CDR3 spells CASSSDRSYEQYF. In nucleotides, the CDR3 is TGTGCCAGTAGCTCCGACAGATCCTACGAGCAGTACTTC.

This clonotype has a handful of counts. Because the library targeted alpha chains, this beta chain is an off-target read whose size means little. This chain links TRBV6-2 or TRBV6-3 with TRBJ2-1, with D possibly TRBD2 on 6 matching bases. The length of the CDR3 is 14 residues. Germline V gene lookup returns CDR1 MNHEY and CDR2 SVGEGT. Trimming took 2 bases from V and 10 from J, leaving 15 bases between them. The CDR3 nucleotides read TGTGCCAGCAGTTACGATTTTAGCGGTCCGGAGCAGTTCTTC. Encoded protein: CASSYDFSGPEQFF.

This clonotype was seen many times. This beta chain came through as a stray read in a library set up for alpha chains, and its size says little. The V call is TRBV5-8, the J call TRBJ1-5; D uncertain. The CDR3 extends over 11 amino acids. Trimming removed 2 bases from V and 3 bases from J, with 0 bases in between. Germline CDR1 and CDR2: SGHTS and YDEGEE. In DNA, the CDR3 is TGTGCCAGCAGCTTCAATCAGCCCCAGCATTTT. Encoded protein: CASSFNQPQHF.

This clonotype was counted many times. Since the library was made to target alpha chains, this beta chain is a stray read and its abundance is not meaningful. This sequence joins TRBV21-1 and TRBJ1-2. TRBV21-1 is described as a pseudogene. The CDR3 covers 14 residues. CDR3 protein: CASSCTVANYGYTF. The DNA of the CDR3 is TGTGCCAGCAGCTGCACAGTAGCTAACTATGGCTACACCTTC.

This clonotype appeared many times. The library was built for alpha chains, so this beta chain is an off-target read and its size means little. This chain's CDR3 is CASSPSNTEAFF. The DNA for the CDR3 is TGTGCCAGCAGTCCAAGTAACACTGAAGCTTTCTTT. The chain carries TRBV12-3 or TRBV12-4 and TRBJ1-1; D not certain. The V and J ends lost 5 bases and 2 bases respectively, with 6 bases between them. The CDR3 is 12 residues long.

A few counts support this clonotype. Since the library was made to target alpha chains, this beta chain is a stray read and its abundance is not meaningful. The chain uses TRBV6-4 and TRBJ1-1; D possibly corresponds to TRBD1 (6 bases). V dropped 0 bases and J dropped 10 bases, with 15 bases sitting between them. The CDR3 is made up of 14 amino acids. The germline CDR1 and CDR2 sequences are MRHNA and SNTAGT. The CDR3 loop reads CASSDSDVVGGAFF. CDR3 DNA: TGTGCCAGCAGTGACTCGGATGTAGTAGGGGGAGCTTTCTTT.

Relative to its sample, this clonotype is medium-sized. The library was designed around alpha chains, so this beta chain is a stray read whose abundance carries little weight. This sequence joins TRBV6-1 and TRBJ1-5; D ambiguous. CDR1 and CDR2 from the germline V gene are MNHNS and SASEGT. V was trimmed by 0 bases and J by 2 bases, leaving 5 bases between them. CDR3 length equals 14 residues. CDR3 region: CASSEAGGNQPQHF. In DNA form, the CDR3 reads TGTGCCAGCAGTGAAGCCGGCGGCAATCAGCCCCAGCATTTT.

This clonotype was found many times. Little can be read into the size of this beta chain, an off-target read in a library designed for alpha chains. The chain's CDR3 is CASSVGSGSYEQYF. The CDR3 nucleotides are TGTGCCAGCAGCGTAGGGTCAGGGTCCTACGAGCAGTACTTC. This sequence joins TRBV9 and TRBJ2-7, with a possible D match to TRBD1 (5 bases). Germline assignment: CDR1 SGDLS and CDR2 YYNGEE. Trimming stripped 0 bases from V and 1 base from J, with 8 bases between. This CDR3 comprises 14 residues. The full variable domain, with the rest looked up from reference TRBV9 and TRBJ2-7, is DSGVTQTPKHLITATGQRVTLRCSPRSGDLSVYWYQQSLDQGLQFLIQYYNGEERAKGNILERFSAQQFPDLHSELNLSSLELGDSALYFCASSVGSGSYEQYFGPGTRLTVT.

This clonotype was seen many times. As an off-target read in a library built for alpha chains, this beta chain has a frequency of little significance. The chain carries TRBV20-1 and TRBJ2-1, with D maybe TRBD1 (5 bases). CDR3 length: 14 amino acids. Germline V lookup: CDR1 DFQATT, CDR2 SNEGSKA (reference sequence). V lost 7 bases and J 8 bases, leaving 21 bases between the germline ends. CDR3 loop: CSVKARVGIDEQFF. The DNA of the CDR3 is TGCAGTGTCAAAGCCAGGGTTGGGATTGATGAGCAGTTCTTC.

This clonotype has a count of ten or more. The library was designed around alpha chains, so this beta chain is a stray read whose abundance carries little weight. This chain links TRBV4-2 with TRBJ1-4, with D tentatively TRBD1 (5 bases). Germline V CDR1 and CDR2: LGHNA, YNFKEQ. V was clipped by 3 bases and J by 5 bases, with 10 bases between them. The CDR3 consists of 14 residues. The CDR3 nucleotides read TGTGCCAGCAGCCAGGGGCAGCAAAATGAAAAACTGTTTTTT. Translating it yields CASSQGQQNEKLFF.

This clonotype was recorded at least ten times. This beta chain is an unintended read in a library built for alpha chains; its size means little. CDR3 sequence (DNA): TGTGCCAGCAGCTTGTTCGGGGAAGGGAGCAATCAGCCCCAGCATTTT. Its translation: CASSLFGEGSNQPQHF. The rearrangement uses TRBV5-6 and TRBJ1-5, with no clear D. Trimming took off 1 base at V and 1 base at J, with 12 bases between the two ends. CDR3 size: 16 residues. CDR1 is SGHDT and CDR2 is YYEEEE in the germline V gene. The variable domain in full, completed from reference TRBV5-6 and TRBJ1-5, reads DAGVTQSPTHLIKTRGQQVTLRCSPKSGHDTVSWYQQALGQGPQFIFQYYEEEERQRGNFPDRFSGHQFPNYSSELNVNALLLGDSALYLCASSLFGEGSNQPQHFGDGTRLSIL.

Sample share makes this clonotype medium-sized. Because this beta chain is a stray read in a library intended to capture alpha chains, its abundance should not be given much weight. V and J are TRBV7-2 and TRBJ1-4; D perhaps matches TRBD1 (5 bases). The germline CDR1 and CDR2 sequences are SGHTA and FQGNSA. With 2 bases removed from V and 8 bases from J, the gap between germline ends came to 12 bases. The CDR3 length is 14 residues. The CDR3 sequence is CASSLWQGGEKLFF. The CDR3 bases are TGTGCCAGCAGCTTATGGCAGGGTGGCGAAAAACTGTTTTTT.

This clonotype was found many times. This beta chain came through as a stray read in a library set up for alpha chains, and its size says little. The V and J genes are TRBV20-1 and TRBJ2-3; TRBD2 agrees at 10 bases. There are 14 residues in the CDR3. Germline V CDR1 and CDR2: DFQATT, SNEGSKA (reference sequence). The trim removed 5 bases at V and 4 bases at J, leaving 6 bases unmatched. This chain's CDR3 is CSALSGRLADTQYF. In DNA, the CDR3 is TGCAGTGCTCTTAGCGGGAGGTTGGCAGATACGCAGTATTTT.

This clonotype came up a few times. This beta chain slipped into a library made for alpha chains as a stray read, so its size is not meaningful. This chain uses TRBV6-5 with TRBJ2-3; 7 bases agree with TRBD2. V dropped 3 bases and J dropped 3; count of bases not matched to a gene: 9. From germline, CDR1 is MNHEY and CDR2 SVGAGI. The CDR3 loop spans 16 amino acids. DNA for the CDR3: TGTGCCAGCAGTTATCAGCCGACTAGCCATACAGATACGCAGTATTTT. This gives the protein CASSYQPTSHTDTQYF.

Concerning this clonotype itself: At one boundary the junction diverges from the germline segment, which might be a read error. In a library made to pick up alpha chains, this beta chain is a stray read with a size that means little. The chain employs TRBV18 and TRBJ2-1, with a possible D match to TRBD2 (6 bases). CDR1 is KGHSH, CDR2 LQKENI, per germline. This CDR3 is 16 amino acids long. CDR3 residues: CASSFLSGVLNNEQFF. In DNA form, the CDR3 reads TGCGCCAGCAGCTTCCTATCGGGAGTCTTGAACAATGAGCAGTTCTTC.

This clonotype was seen at least ten times. The library was prepared for alpha chains; this beta chain is a stray read, so its frequency means little. This chain connects TRBV6-5 to TRBJ1-2, with D tentatively TRBD1 (5 bases). The CDR3 contains 13 residues. V was shortened by 5 bases and J by 3 bases, with 10 bases between the two germline ends. Germline V lookup: CDR1 MNHEY, CDR2 SVGAGI. Written as DNA, the CDR3 is TGTGCCAGCAGTAGAGGGGCCGACTATGGCTACACCTTC. Amino acid sequence: CASSRGADYGYTF.

This clonotype came up a few times. Because the library targeted alpha chains, this beta chain is an off-target read whose size means little. J is TRBJ1-2 and V is TRBV15; 10 bases line up with TRBD1. This CDR3 is built from 15 residues. Germline trimming cut 2 bases from V and 8 bases from J; bases unmatched to any gene: 8. The germline V gene has CDR1 LNHNV and CDR2 YYDKDF (reference sequence). In DNA form, the CDR3 reads TGTGCCACCAGCAGACCTGGGACAGGGGTCGGCGGCTACACCTTC. It is translated as CATSRPGTGVGGYTF.

This clonotype was counted ten times or more. In a library made to pick up alpha chains, this beta chain is a stray read with a size that means little. CDR3: CASSGLQGNSPLHF. The DNA for the CDR3 is TGTGCCAGCAGTGGTCTCCAGGGGAATTCACCCCTCCACTTT. This chain uses TRBV6-1 with TRBJ1-6; possible D gene TRBD1, 6 bases. Trimming removed 4 bases at V and 7 bases at J, with 11 bases between. The CDR3 runs 14 residues. In germline, CDR1 is MNHNS, CDR2 SASEGT.

This clonotype occurred many times. Being off target in a library aimed at alpha chains, this beta chain has a size of little meaning. This chain uses TRBV7-2 with TRBJ2-7; 11 bases agree with TRBD2. Germline V CDR1 and CDR2: SGHTA, FQGNSA. The CDR3 extends over 16 amino acids. With V trimmed by 5 bases and J by 0 bases, 6 bases remained unmatched. In nucleotides, the CDR3 is TGTGCCAGCAGCCGGATCACTAGCGGGAGCTCCTACGAGCAGTACTTC. Its translation is CASSRITSGSSYEQYF.

This clonotype was picked up many times. The size of this beta chain means little, since it is a stray read in a library made for alpha chains. This chain links TRBV5-8 with TRBJ1-5, with 8 bases identical to TRBD1. CDR1 SGHTS and CDR2 YDEGEE come from the germline V gene. This CDR3 is built from 15 residues. Germline trimming cut 2 bases from V and 5 bases from J; bases unmatched to any gene: 6. CDR3 coding DNA: TGTGCCAGCAGCTTAGGACAGGGAAATCATCAGCCCCAGCATTTT. Translation gives CASSLGQGNHQPQHF.

This clonotype was picked up many times. In a library made to pick up alpha chains, this beta chain is a stray read with a size that means little. The chain uses TRBV12-3 or TRBV12-4 and TRBJ2-6, with 7 nucleotides matching TRBD1. This CDR3 contains 17 residues. The V segment lost 3 bases and the J segment 1 base; nucleotides outside the gene matches: 6. The CDR3 here is CASSLETGKSGANVLTF. CDR3 DNA: TGTGCCAGCAGTTTGGAGACAGGGAAGTCTGGGGCCAACGTCCTGACTTTC.

Details on this clonotype: A library made for alpha chains picked up this beta chain off target, so its size means little. The chain uses TRBV19 and TRBJ2-2; 10 bases fit TRBD1. V dropped 7 bases and J dropped 3; count of bases not matched to a gene: 2. The CDR3 covers 14 residues. Per the germline V gene, CDR1 is LNHDA and CDR2 is SQIVND (reference sequence). CDR3 sequence: CASTGTGDTGELFF. The CDR3 bases are TGTGCCAGTACCGGGACAGGGGACACCGGGGAGCTGTTTTTT.

Concerning this clonotype: Being off target in a library aimed at alpha chains, this beta chain has a size of little meaning. V and J are TRBV20-1 and TRBJ2-7; D gene uncertain. V lost 6 bases and J 0 bases, leaving 18 bases between the germline ends. Per the germline V gene, CDR1 is DFQATT and CDR2 is SNEGSKA (reference sequence). The CDR3 is 15 amino acids. CDR3 bases: TGCAGTGCCCCCTCCGCGAAGGGAAGCTCCTACGAGCAGTACTTC. Translating it yields CSAPSAKGSSYEQYF.

At least ten counts were recorded for this clonotype. Found in a library prepared for alpha chains, this beta chain is an off-target read, and its abundance has little meaning. V gene TRBV12-5 combines with J gene TRBJ2-1; D is unresolved. The ends were cut back, 1 base at V and 9 bases at J, with 7 bases in the middle. Germline V gives CDR1 LGHNT, CDR2 FRNRAP. The CDR3 has 12 amino acids. The CDR3 sequence is CASGLAKVEQFF. CDR3 DNA: TGTGCTAGTGGTTTGGCTAAGGTTGAGCAGTTCTTC.

Concerning this clonotype itself: This beta chain is an off-target read within a library intended for alpha chains, so its frequency means little. The chain links TRBV12-3 or TRBV12-4 to TRBJ1-4; unclear D gene. Trimming took off 6 bases at V and 4 bases at J, with 9 bases between the two ends. The CDR3 spans 13 residues. The CDR3 protein is CASRGDFNEKLFF. CDR3 nucleotides: TGTGCCAGCAGAGGTGATTTTAATGAAAAACTGTTTTTT.

This clonotype was seen ten or more times. Being off target in a library aimed at alpha chains, this beta chain has a size of little meaning. This chain uses TRBV29-1 with TRBJ2-1; 9 nucleotides match TRBD2. The CDR3 consists of 13 residues. Germline trimming cut 4 bases from V and 9 bases from J; bases unmatched to any gene: 7. The V gene's germline CDR1 is SQVTM and CDR2 ANQGSEA. CDR3 loop: CSVAPLAGFEQFF. DNA for the CDR3: TGCAGCGTTGCTCCGCTAGCGGGGTTTGAGCAGTTCTTC.

This clonotype was seen only a few times. Because this beta chain is a stray read in a library intended to capture alpha chains, its abundance should not be given much weight. The chain is built from TRBV6-5 and TRBJ1-1; TRBD1 matches 7 bases. Trimming took 6 bases from V and 1 from J; bases not matched to a gene: 5. This CDR3 is 14 amino acids long. Germline CDR1 reads MNHEY; CDR2 reads SVGAGI. The CDR3 protein is CASRQGGGNTEAFF. In DNA form, the CDR3 reads TGTGCCAGCAGACAAGGGGGCGGGAACACTGAAGCTTTCTTT.

This clonotype showed up many times. Being off target in a library aimed at alpha chains, this beta chain has a size of little meaning. This chain joins TRBV7-6 and TRBJ2-5, with a tentative D call TRBD1 (7 bases). The CDR3 covers 14 residues. V was clipped by 1 base and J by 6 bases, with 12 bases between them. Germline V gene lookup returns CDR1 SGHVS and CDR2 FNYEAQ. DNA for the CDR3: TGTGCCAGCAGCTTAGATCCAGGGGGGAAGACCCAGTACTTC. Translating it yields CASSLDPGGKTQYF.

To note about this clonotype: This beta chain is off target for a library built for alpha chains, so its abundance means little. J is TRBJ1-2 and V is TRBV7-9; D not resolved. The germline gives CDR1 SEHNR, CDR2 FQNEAQ (reference sequence). The V end lost 2 bases, the J end lost 7 bases, and 17 bases lay between the germline ends. The CDR3 covers 15 residues. The CDR3 DNA follows: TGTGCCAGCAGCTTATTTACCGGGCCGACTGGTGGCTACACCTTC. Protein sequence: CASSLFTGPTGGYTF.

In the case of this clonotype: Since the library was made to target alpha chains, this beta chain is a stray read and its abundance is not meaningful. The genes are TRBV6-6 and TRBJ2-1; 9 bases are shared with TRBD2. The CDR3 sequence is 15 residues long. J gave up 5 bases and V 6 bases, and 8 bases lay outside the gene matches. Germline V gene data show CDR1 as MNHNY and CDR2 as SVGAGI (reference sequence). The CDR3 nucleotides read TGTGCCAGCAGCCGACTTAGCGGGGGAAACAATGAGCAGTTCTTC. Translated: CASSRLSGGNNEQFF.

Ten or more counts support this clonotype. Since the library was made to target alpha chains, this beta chain is a stray read and its abundance is not meaningful. This chain joins TRBV3-1 and TRBJ1-1, with D perhaps TRBD1 (5 bases). The germline V gene encodes CDR1 LGHDT and CDR2 YNNKEL (reference sequence). This CDR3 is 11 amino acids long. The ends were cut back, 8 bases at V and 8 bases at J, with 12 bases in the middle. The chain's CDR3 is CASGREGEAFF. The CDR3, as DNA: TGTGCCAGCGGTCGCGAGGGGGAAGCTTTCTTT.